Below, one T cell receptor (beta chain) is given with its context. Its antigen is not identified. TCRB libraries came from RNA via three nested multiplex PCR rounds. TCRdb redid the calling of the multiplex PCR reads with MiXCR, one entry per CDR3 protein. The table lists around 10,000 distinct CDR3 sequences, roughly 71% of them singletons. There are 13 residues in the CDR3. Between the trimmed V and J ends, which lost 8 bases and 4 bases, there was a span of 15 bases. Germline loops: CDR1 SGHNT, CDR2 YENEEA. These data belong to a study of tumor-infiltrating lymphocytes in glioblastoma multiforme. Notes on the study in general: Unequal TCR RNA per T cell might skew measured clone sizes.

V is TRBV11-3 and J is TRBJ2-7, with no clear D. The source of this sequence is a male donor with glioblastoma. What was sequenced was brain tumor tissue. CDR3: CASGLSVCYEQYF. The CDR3 DNA is TGTGCCAGCGGCCTATCCGTGTGTTACGAGCAGTACTTC.